Below, one T cell receptor (beta chain) is given with its context. Its antigen is unknown. Within one base of it there is no much larger clone, and no base qualities were kept. The time point label, read with the paper, signifies: blood 2 weeks post-SBRT. The treatment or condition label, as the study defines it: 15 Gy SBRT to primary tumor, nephrectomy 4 weeks later. To follow tumor-enriched clonotypes, serial peripheral blood was collected from radiation-treated patients at baseline and at 2 weeks and 4 weeks after SBRT. All patients had renal cell carcinoma with clear cell pathology. Genomic DNA for TCR sequencing was prepared using the QIAamp DNA Blood Mini Kit (Qiagen). Only samples passing all quality control checks were included in the analyses. The immunoSEQ kit was used, according to the manufacturer's recommendations, to generate TCR beta libraries from genomic DNA. To prepare the libraries, a first multiplex PCR with proprietary primers was run, followed by a second PCR that added unique barcodes, and a bead cleanup was done after each round. A kit-provided positive control reaction and a negative control reaction were included in every sample batch. The final libraries underwent checking on an Agilent 4200 TapeStation D1000 ScreenTape, volumetric pooling, and quantification by qPCR. Sequencing ran on an Illumina NextSeq500 with a MidOutput 150-cycle cartridge, using 156 Read1 and 15 Index1 cycles with kit custom primers. The pooled library was loaded at about 1 pM, and around 18% PhiX control was spiked in. The published analysis was carried out like this. Vendor-processed data were analyzed in R, with a clonotype defined as all T cells sharing the same CDR3 nucleotide sequence. For clone abundance analyses, frequencies were normalized to the 10,000 most abundant clones per sample. Public T cell clones, which averaged fewer than five per sample, were excluded before analysis. Tumor-enriched clonotypes and baseline blood-enriched clonotypes were defined as those with an abundance difference of at least 32-fold between compartments. Clonotypes expanded or contracted between blood time points were identified with a beta-binomial differential abundance model. Tumor-blood repertoire similarity was measured with the Baroni-Urbani and Buser coefficient, and group comparisons used two-tailed Wilcoxon tests in R. What TCRdb holds here is the immuneACCESS table cut down to in-frame rearrangements. Part of the clones is not present; checked against another copy, under half of the missing clones reflect an unresolved V gene, and the others are unexplained. V, J and clone size are taken as reported in that table, and D and trimming were inferred from the DNA itself. This sample holds some 150,000 clones; about 87% were observed only once. The top ten clones comprise roughly 13% of the sample.

This specimen belongs to a study of radiation and T cells in renal cell carcinoma (dated by TCRdb to the early 2020s). A note on the overall study: The samples were drawn from a clinical trial, where primary renal cell carcinomas were treated with 15 Gy of stereotactic body radiation therapy and then removed by nephrectomy 4 weeks afterward. A total of 50 to 60 samples underwent TCR beta sequencing, made up of roughly 26 tumors and about 27 peripheral blood samples. Across all 50 or so samples, 4,016,671 unique CDR3 nucleotide sequences, encoding 2,658,974 unique CDR3 amino acid sequences, were identified.

General study outcomes and caveats: Dynamics of the blood repertoire were not tracked past 4 weeks after treatment. Effects of radiation dose or scheduling on the TCR repertoire could not be addressed with the single-armed trial design. In blood, the top tumor clonotypes increased from baseline to 2 weeks after radiation and then shrank by 4 weeks, which suggests a temporary expansion of tumor-resident clones. Because no pretreatment tumor biopsies were available, whether clonotypes were present in the tumor at baseline could not be determined.

Based on the germline V gene (reference sequence), the CDR1 and CDR2 sequences are LNHDA and SQIVND. V is pared back by 7 bases and J by 6 bases, with 15 bases lying between the germline termini. From cysteine to phenylalanine, the CDR3 is 13 amino acids long. Solely the CDR3 DNA is kept, with 39 bases framed from the first base. Sample: blood, taken from a patient whose treatment included radiotherapy and nephrectomy. The TCR sequence derives from a woman aged 50 to 60 with renal cell carcinoma. Recombination connected TRBV19 to TRBJ1-1; matching of 5 bases hints at TRBD1 as the D gene. CDR3 protein: CASTTIPGPEAFF. In nucleotide form, the sequence is TGTGCCAGTACCACGATCCCGGGGCCTGAAGCTTTCTTT.